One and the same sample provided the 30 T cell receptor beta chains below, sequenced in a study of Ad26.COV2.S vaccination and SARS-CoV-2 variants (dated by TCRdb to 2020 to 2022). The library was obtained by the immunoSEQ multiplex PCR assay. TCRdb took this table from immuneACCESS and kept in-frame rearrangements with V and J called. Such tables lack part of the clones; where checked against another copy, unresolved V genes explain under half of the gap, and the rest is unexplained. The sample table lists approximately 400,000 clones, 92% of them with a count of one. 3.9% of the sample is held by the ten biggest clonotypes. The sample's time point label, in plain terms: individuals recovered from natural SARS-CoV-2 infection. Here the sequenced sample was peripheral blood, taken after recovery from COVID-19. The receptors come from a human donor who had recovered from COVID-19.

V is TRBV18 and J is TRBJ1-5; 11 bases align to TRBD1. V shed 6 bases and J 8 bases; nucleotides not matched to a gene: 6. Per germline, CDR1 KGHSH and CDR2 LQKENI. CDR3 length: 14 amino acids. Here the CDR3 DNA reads TGTGCCAGCTCCCCAGGACAGGGGGCCGAGCCCCAGCATTTT. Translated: CASSPGQGAEPQHF.

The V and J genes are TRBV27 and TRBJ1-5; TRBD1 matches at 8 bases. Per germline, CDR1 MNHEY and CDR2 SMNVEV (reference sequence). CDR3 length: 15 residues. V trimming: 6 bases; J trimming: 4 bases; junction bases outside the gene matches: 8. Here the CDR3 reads CASSQTGGPNQPQHF. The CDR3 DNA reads TGTGCCAGCAGCCAAACAGGGGGGCCAAATCAGCCCCAGCATTTT.

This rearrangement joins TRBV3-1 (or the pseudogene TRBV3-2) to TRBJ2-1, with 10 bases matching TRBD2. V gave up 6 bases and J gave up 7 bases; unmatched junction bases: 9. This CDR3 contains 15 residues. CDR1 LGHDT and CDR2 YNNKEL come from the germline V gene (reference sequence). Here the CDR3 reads CASRPSGGAFNEQFF. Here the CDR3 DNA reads TGTGCCAGCAGACCCAGCGGGGGGGCCTTTAATGAGCAGTTCTTC.

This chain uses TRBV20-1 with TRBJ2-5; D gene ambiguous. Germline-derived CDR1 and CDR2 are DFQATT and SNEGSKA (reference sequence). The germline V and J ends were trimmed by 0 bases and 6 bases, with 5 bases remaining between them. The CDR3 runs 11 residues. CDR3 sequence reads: CSARDQKTQYF. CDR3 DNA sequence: TGCAGTGCTAGAGACCAGAAGACCCAGTACTTC.

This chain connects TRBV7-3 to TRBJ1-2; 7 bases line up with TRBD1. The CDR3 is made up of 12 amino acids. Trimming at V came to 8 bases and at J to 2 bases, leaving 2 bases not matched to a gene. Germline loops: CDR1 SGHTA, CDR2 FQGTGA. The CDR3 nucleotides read TGTGCCAGCGGGACAGCGAACTATGGCTACACCTTC. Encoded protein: CASGTANYGYTF.

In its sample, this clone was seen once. Here the CDR3 reads CASSLYADRDGEQYF. DNA for the CDR3: TGTGCCAGCAGTTTATACGCGGACAGGGACGGCGAGCAGTACTTC. The rearrangement uses TRBV28 and TRBJ2-7, with TRBD1 identical over 8 bases. Trimming cost V 1 base and J 6 bases; bases outside gene matches: 8. The CDR3 consists of 15 residues. Germline-derived CDR1 and CDR2 are MDHEN and SYDVKM.

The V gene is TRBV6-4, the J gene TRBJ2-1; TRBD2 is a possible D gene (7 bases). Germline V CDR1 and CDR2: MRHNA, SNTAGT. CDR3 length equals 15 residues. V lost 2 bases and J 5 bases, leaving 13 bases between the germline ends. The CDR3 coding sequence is TGTGCCAGCAGTGACCGGTGGGGGGGCCACAATGAGCAGTTCTTC. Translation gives CASSDRWGGHNEQFF.

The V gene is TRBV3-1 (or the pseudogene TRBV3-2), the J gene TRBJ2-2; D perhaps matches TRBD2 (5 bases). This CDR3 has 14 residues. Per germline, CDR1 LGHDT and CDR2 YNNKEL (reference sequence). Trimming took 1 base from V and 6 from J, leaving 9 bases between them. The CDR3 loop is CASSQVEGAGELFF. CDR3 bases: TGTGCCAGCAGCCAAGTTGAGGGAGCCGGGGAGCTGTTTTTT.

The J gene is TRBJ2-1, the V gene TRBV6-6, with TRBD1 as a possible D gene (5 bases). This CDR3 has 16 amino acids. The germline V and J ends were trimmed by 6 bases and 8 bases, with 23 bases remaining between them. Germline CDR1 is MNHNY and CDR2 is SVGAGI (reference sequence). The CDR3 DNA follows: TGTGCCAGCAGCCCCGCCCAGGCAGGGCTAGGGCATGAGCAGTTCTTC. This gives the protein CASSPAQAGLGHEQFF.

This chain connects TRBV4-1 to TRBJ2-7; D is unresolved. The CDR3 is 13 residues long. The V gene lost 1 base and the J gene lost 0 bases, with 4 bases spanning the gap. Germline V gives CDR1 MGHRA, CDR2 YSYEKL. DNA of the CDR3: TGCGCCAGCAGCCAAGTTGTCTCCTACGAGCAGTACTTC. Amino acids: CASSQVVSYEQYF.

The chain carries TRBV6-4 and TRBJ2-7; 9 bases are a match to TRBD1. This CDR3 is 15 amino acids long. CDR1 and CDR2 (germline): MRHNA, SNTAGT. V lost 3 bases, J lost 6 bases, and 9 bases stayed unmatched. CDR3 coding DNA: TGTGCCAGCAGTGAGCAAGGGACAGGGCACTCCGAGCAGTACTTC. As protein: CASSEQGTGHSEQYF.

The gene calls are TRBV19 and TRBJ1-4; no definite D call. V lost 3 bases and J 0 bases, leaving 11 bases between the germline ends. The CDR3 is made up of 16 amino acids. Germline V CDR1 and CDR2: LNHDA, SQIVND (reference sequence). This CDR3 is CASSIRTVATNEKLFF. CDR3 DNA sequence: TGTGCCAGTAGTATTCGCACAGTTGCAACTAATGAAAAACTGTTTTTT.

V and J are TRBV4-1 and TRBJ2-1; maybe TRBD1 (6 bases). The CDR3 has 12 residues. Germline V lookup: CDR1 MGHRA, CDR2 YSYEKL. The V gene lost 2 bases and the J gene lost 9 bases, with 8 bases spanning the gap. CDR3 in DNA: TGCGCCAGCAGCCAAATACAGGGTGAGCAGTTCTTC. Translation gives CASSQIQGEQFF.

CDR3 sequence reads: CASSMDRLAYGYTF. The CDR3 DNA reads TGTGCCAGCAGCATGGACAGACTTGCCTATGGCTACACCTTC. This rearrangement joins TRBV5-4 to TRBJ1-2, with D perhaps TRBD1 (6 bases). The germline V gene has CDR1 SGHNT and CDR2 YYREEE (reference sequence). The CDR3 loop spans 14 amino acids. Trimming left V 4 bases short and J 4 bases short, with 14 bases between.

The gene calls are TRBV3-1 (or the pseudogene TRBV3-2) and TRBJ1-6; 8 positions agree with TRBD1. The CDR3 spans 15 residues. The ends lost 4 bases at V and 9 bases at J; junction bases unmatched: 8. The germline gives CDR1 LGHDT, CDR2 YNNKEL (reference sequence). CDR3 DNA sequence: TGTGCCAGCAGCCTAGGACAGGGAGCATCTTCACCCCTCCACTTT. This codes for CASSLGQGASSPLHF.

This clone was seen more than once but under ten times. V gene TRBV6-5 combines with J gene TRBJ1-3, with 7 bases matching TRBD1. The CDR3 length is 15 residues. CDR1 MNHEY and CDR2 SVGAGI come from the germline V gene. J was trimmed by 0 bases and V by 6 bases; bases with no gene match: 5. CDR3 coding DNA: TGTGCCAGCAGGGACAGGCCCAACTCTGGAAACACCATATATTTT. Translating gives CASRDRPNSGNTIYF.

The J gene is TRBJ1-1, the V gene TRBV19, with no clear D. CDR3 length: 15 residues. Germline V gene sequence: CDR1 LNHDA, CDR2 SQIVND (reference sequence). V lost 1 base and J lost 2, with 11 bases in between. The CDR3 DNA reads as TGTGCCAGTAGTATAGGGAACGGAGATAACACTGAAGCTTTCTTT. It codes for CASSIGNGDNTEAFF.

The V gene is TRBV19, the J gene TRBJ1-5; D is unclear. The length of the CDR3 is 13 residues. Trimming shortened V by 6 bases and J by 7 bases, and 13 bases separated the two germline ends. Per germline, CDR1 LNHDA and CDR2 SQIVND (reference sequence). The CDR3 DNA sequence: TGTGCCAGTAGAACCCCAACGGGCCAGCCCCAGCATTTT. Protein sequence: CASRTPTGQPQHF.

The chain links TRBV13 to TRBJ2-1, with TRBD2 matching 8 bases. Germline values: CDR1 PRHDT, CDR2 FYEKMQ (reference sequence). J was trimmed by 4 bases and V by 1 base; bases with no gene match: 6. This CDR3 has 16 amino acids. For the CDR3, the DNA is TGTGCCAGCAGCTTAGAGGTAGCGGGGCAGTACAATGAGCAGTTCTTC. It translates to CASSLEVAGQYNEQFF.

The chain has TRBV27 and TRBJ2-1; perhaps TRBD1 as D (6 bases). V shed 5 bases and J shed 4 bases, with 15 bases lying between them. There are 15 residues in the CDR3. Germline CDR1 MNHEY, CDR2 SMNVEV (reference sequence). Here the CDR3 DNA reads TGTGCCAGCAGTCCACGTCTGGGGGCTTACAATGAGCAGTTCTTC. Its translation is CASSPRLGAYNEQFF.

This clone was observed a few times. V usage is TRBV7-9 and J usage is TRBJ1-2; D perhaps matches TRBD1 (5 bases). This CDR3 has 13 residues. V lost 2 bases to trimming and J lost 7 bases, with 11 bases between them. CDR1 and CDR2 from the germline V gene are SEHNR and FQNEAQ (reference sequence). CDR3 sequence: CASSLRQGPGYTF. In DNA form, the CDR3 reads TGTGCCAGCAGCTTAAGGCAGGGACCTGGCTACACCTTC.

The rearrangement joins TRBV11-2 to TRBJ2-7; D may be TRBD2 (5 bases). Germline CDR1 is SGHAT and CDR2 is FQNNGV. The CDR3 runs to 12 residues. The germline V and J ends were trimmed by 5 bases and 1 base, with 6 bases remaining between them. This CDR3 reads CASSRGSYEQYF. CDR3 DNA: TGTGCCAGCAGCCGGGGTTCCTACGAGCAGTACTTC.

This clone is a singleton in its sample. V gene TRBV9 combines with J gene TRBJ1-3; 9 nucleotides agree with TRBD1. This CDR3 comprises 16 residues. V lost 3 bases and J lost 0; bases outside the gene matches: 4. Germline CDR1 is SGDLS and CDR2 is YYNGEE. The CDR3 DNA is TGTGCCAGCAGCGAGGGACAGGGATTCTCTGGAAACACCATATATTTT. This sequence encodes CASSEGQGFSGNTIYF.

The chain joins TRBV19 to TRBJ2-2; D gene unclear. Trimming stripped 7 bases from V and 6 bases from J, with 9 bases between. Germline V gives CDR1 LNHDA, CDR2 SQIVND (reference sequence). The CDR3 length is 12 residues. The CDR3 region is CASTLRSGELFF. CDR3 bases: TGTGCCAGTACCCTCCGGTCCGGGGAGCTGTTTTTT.

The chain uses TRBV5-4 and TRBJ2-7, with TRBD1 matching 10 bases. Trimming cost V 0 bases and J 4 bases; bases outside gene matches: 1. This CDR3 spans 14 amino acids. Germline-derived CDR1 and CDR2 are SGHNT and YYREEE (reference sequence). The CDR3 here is CASSLGTGGYEQYF. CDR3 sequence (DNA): TGTGCCAGCAGCTTGGGGACAGGGGGTTACGAGCAGTACTTC.

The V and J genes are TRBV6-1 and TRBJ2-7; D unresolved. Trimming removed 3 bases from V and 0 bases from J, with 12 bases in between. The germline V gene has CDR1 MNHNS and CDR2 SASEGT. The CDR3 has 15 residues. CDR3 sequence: CASSEWVTDSYEQYF. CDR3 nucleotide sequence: TGTGCCAGCAGTGAGTGGGTGACCGACTCCTACGAGCAGTACTTC.

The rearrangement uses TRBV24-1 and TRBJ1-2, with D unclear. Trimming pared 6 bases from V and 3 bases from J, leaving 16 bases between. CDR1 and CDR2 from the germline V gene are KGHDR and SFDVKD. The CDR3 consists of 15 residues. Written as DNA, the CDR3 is TGTGCCACCAGTCGCCCCGGGGAGATGGACTATGGCTACACCTTC. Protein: CATSRPGEMDYGYTF.

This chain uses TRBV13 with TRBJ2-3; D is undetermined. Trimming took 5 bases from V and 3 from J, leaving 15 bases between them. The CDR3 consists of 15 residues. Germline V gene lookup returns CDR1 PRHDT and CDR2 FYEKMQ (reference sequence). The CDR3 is CASSPPDGRTDTQYF. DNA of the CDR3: TGTGCCAGCAGCCCGCCTGATGGAAGGACAGATACGCAGTATTTT.

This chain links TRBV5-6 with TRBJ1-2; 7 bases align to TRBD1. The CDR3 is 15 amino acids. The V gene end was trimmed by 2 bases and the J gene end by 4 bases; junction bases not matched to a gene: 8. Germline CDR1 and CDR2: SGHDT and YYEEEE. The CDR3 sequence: CASSFLQGQIYGYTF. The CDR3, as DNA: TGTGCCAGCAGCTTCCTTCAGGGACAGATCTATGGCTACACCTTC. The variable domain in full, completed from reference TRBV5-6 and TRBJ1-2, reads DAGVTQSPTHLIKTRGQQVTLRCSPKSGHDTVSWYQQALGQGPQFIFQYYEEEERQRGNFPDRFSGHQFPNYSSELNVNALLLGDSALYLCASSFLQGQIYGYTFGSGTRLTVV.

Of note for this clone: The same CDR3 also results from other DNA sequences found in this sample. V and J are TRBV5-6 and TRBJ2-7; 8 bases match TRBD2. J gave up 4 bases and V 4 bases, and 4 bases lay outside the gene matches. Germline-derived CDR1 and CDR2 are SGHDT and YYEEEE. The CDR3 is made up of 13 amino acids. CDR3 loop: CASSPGGGYEQYF. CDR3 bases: TGTGCCAGCAGCCCCGGGGGGGGATACGAGCAGTACTTC.